These T cell receptor beta chains were read from a single sample in a study of control samples from healthy donors and cancer patients. This table comes from immunoSEQ multiplex PCR, and its TCRdb copy is limited to in-frame clones, with some not included. The data hold approximately 100,000 clones, with about 89% observed a single time. Sequenced input: PBMCs. These receptors were collected from a man in his sixties with lung cancer. CDR3s include the opening cysteine and the closing phenylalanine or tryptophan. D genes are given only for firm matches. Clone sizes are given selectively: once, few, many, or a class where the clone is expanded.

J gene | V gene | D gene | clone size | CDR3 DNA | CDR3 protein
TRBJ1-2 | TRBV9 | NA | NA | TGTGCCAGCACCACCTACTCCTATGGCTACACCTTC | CASTTYSYGYTF
TRBJ2-2 | TRBV15 | TRBD1 | NA | TGTGCCACCAGCAGAGATCTGGCCCGAGGGGACAGGACCCCCGGGGAGCTGTTTTTT | CATSRDLARGDRTPGELFF
TRBJ1-2 | TRBV5-1 | NA | once | TGCGCCAGCAGCCGTGACAGCCAGGCCCCAAGCTACACCTTC | CASSRDSQAPSYTF
TRBJ2-3 | TRBV3-1/TRBV3-2 | NA | NA | TGTGCCAGCAGCCATACAGCACAGGGCCCTTCCACAGATACGCAGTATTTT | CASSHTAQGPSTDTQYF
TRBJ2-6 | TRBV5-4 | NA | NA | TGTGCCAGCAGCTCGGGACTTAACTCTGGGGCCAACGTCCTGACTTTC | CASSSGLNSGANVLTF
TRBJ2-1 | TRBV27 | NA | NA | TGTGCCAGCAAAGGGGGGGGGCCTGGTGAGCAGTTCTTC | CASKGGGPGEQFF
TRBJ2-5 | TRBV6-5 | NA | NA | TGTGCCAGCAGTTACTCGAGGGGTCAAGAGACCCAGTACTTC | CASSYSRGQETQYF
TRBJ1-4 | TRBV10-1 | NA | NA | TGCGCCAGCAGTGTTGAACCTGGGAATGAAAAACTGTTTTTT | CASSVEPGNEKLFF
TRBJ1-1 | TRBV5-1 | NA | NA | TGCGCCAGCAGCCCACAGGGATCCACTGAAGCTTTCTTT | CASSPQGSTEAFF
TRBJ2-2 | TRBV5-1 | NA | few | TGCGCCAGCAGCCTGGACGGATCGAACACCGGGGAGCTGTTTTTT | CASSLDGSNTGELFF
TRBJ2-1 | TRBV19 | TRBD1 | NA | TGTGCCAGTAGTTTGTCAGGGGGCACCTACAATGAGCAGTTCTTC | CASSLSGGTYNEQFF
TRBJ2-3 | TRBV3-1/TRBV3-2 | NA | NA | TGTGCCAGCAGCCCCTCGGGCAGGGGAGCTACAGATACGCAGTATTTT | CASSPSGRGATDTQYF
TRBJ2-1 | TRBV4-2 | NA | NA | TGTGCCAGCAGCCTCGGCCCTGTGGGGTCCTACAATGAGCAGTTCTTC | CASSLGPVGSYNEQFF
TRBJ2-3 | TRBV5-5 | NA | NA | TGTGCCAGCAGCCCGGGGCAGGGCACAGATACGCAGTATTTT | CASSPGQGTDTQYF
TRBJ1-5 | TRBV29-1 | NA | NA | TGCAGCGTCAAAGAGGGTGGCAGCAATCAGCCCCAGCATTTT | CSVKEGGSNQPQHF
TRBJ2-5 | TRBV5-6 | TRBD2 | NA | TGTGCCAGCAGCTTGGAAGCTAGCGGGGGGGCCAGGTCGGAGACCCAGTACTTC | CASSLEASGGARSETQYF
TRBJ2-3 | TRBV2 | NA | NA | TGTGCCAGCAGTGAGTCAGATACGCAGTATTTT | CASSESDTQYF
TRBJ2-4 | TRBV12-5 | TRBD1 | NA | TGTGCTAGTGGTTGGGACAGGGTGGCCCTCTTC | CASGWDRVALF
TRBJ2-7 | TRBV25-1 | NA | NA | TGTGCCAGCAGTGCAAGCAGAGTGACGGGGCAGTACTTC | CASSASRVTGQYF
TRBJ2-5 | TRBV9 | TRBD2 | NA | TGTGCCAGCAGCGCTAGCGGTGGCACAAAGGGAGAGACCCAGTACTTC | CASSASGGTKGETQYF
TRBJ2-7 | TRBV12-2 | NA | NA | TGTGCAAGTCGCTTAGTTCAGTCCTACGAGCAGTACTTC | CASRLVQSYEQYF
TRBJ2-1 | TRBV2 | TRBD1 | NA | TGTGCCAGCAGTCGAACCCTAGGACAGGAGTTATACAATGAGCAGTTCTTC | CASSRTLGQELYNEQFF
TRBJ2-3 | TRBV24-1 | NA | NA | TGTGCCACCGGCCTCCCGGGAACGCAGTATTTT | CATGLPGTQYF
TRBJ1-6 | TRBV24-1 | NA | NA | TGTGCCACCAGTGACCACAGGGCGGGCAATTCACCCCTCCACTTT | CATSDHRAGNSPLHF
TRBJ2-1 | TRBV11-2 | NA | NA | TGTGCCAGCAGCTTAACGCAGAACAATGAGCAGTTCTTC | CASSLTQNNEQFF
TRBJ1-1 | TRBV11-2 | NA | NA | TGTGCCAGCAGCTTAGTGGACAAAGGCACTGAAGCTTTCTTT | CASSLVDKGTEAFF
TRBJ2-1 | TRBV3-1/TRBV3-2 | NA | NA | TGTGCCAGCAGCCCTAAGGTAATAGCTCCAAGAAATGAGCAGTTCTTC | CASSPKVIAPRNEQFF
TRBJ2-3 | TRBV7-9 | NA | NA | TGTGCCAGCAGAAGCACAGATACGCAGTATTTT | CASRSTDTQYF
TRBJ1-3 | TRBV23-1 | NA | NA | TGCGCCAGCAGTCAATCGGGACTTTTGTTGTGGAACACCATATATTTT | CASSQSGLLLWNTIYF
TRBJ1-2 | TRBV5-1 | TRBD1 | NA | TGCGCCAGCAACCCAGGGGGGAACGGCTATGGCTACACCTTC | CASNPGGNGYGYTF
TRBJ1-6 | TRBV5-6 | NA | once | TGTGCCAGCAGCTTGTATGTCGCTAGGGAGAATTCACCCCTCCACTTT | CASSLYVARENSPLHF
TRBJ2-1 | TRBV18 | TRBD2 | NA | TGTGCCAGCTCACCATCCGGACTAGCGGGGGGATACAATGAGCAGTTCTTC | CASSPSGLAGGYNEQFF
TRBJ2-1 | TRBV5-1 | TRBD1 | NA | TGCGCCAGCAGCTTTAGGACCTCCGGGACAGGCTACAATGAGCAGTTCTTC | CASSFRTSGTGYNEQFF